One sample yielded the 14 T cell receptor beta chains listed below, sequenced in a study of CD8 T cells in Susac syndrome. Random hexamers were used to reverse transcribe 0.5 to 1 ug of RNA. TCRdb passed the immunoSEQ multiplex PCR reads through MiXCR, listing each CDR3 protein once. The table lists roughly 200,000 distinct CDR3 sequences, around 95% of them singletons. The sequenced sample consisted of CD8+ T cells from PBMCs. The receptors stem from a human donor with multiple sclerosis.

The chain joins TRBV7-9 to TRBJ2-5; the match to TRBD1 covers 7 bases. Germline V lookup: CDR1 SEHNR, CDR2 FQNEAQ (reference sequence). V was clipped by 5 bases and J by 2 bases; unmatched bases: 5. The CDR3 contains 14 residues. CDR3 region: CASSKTTGQETQYF. The CDR3 DNA is TGTGCCAGCAGCAAAACGACAGGGCAAGAGACCCAGTACTTC.

This clonotype was observed once. V and J are TRBV4-1 and TRBJ2-7; 13 bases agree with TRBD2. The germline CDR1 and CDR2 sequences are MGHRA and YSYEKL. The ends lost 3 bases at V and 2 bases at J; junction bases unmatched: 4. The CDR3 length is 16 residues. This CDR3 is CASSQRLAGGTYEQYF. The CDR3 coding sequence is TGCGCCAGCAGCCAGCGACTAGCGGGAGGTACCTACGAGCAGTACTTC.

In nucleotides, the CDR3 is TGTGCCAGCAGCTTAGAGGGACTAGCAACCCCCGATGAGCAGTTCTTC. The encoded protein is CASSLEGLATPDEQFF. The chain has TRBV7-9 and TRBJ2-1, with 9 bases that match TRBD2. V shed 1 base, J shed 8 bases, and the junction held 9 bases outside the gene matches. The germline CDR1 and CDR2 sequences are SEHNR and FQNEAQ (reference sequence). The CDR3 has 16 amino acids.

This chain joins TRBV20-1 and TRBJ1-1; 8 positions agree with TRBD1. V shed 4 bases, J shed 3 bases, and the junction held 10 bases outside the gene matches. The germline V gene encodes CDR1 DFQATT and CDR2 SNEGSKA (reference sequence). CDR3 size: 15 residues. The CDR3 sequence: CSATNRDRIYTEAFF. CDR3 coding DNA: TGCAGTGCTACAAACCGGGACAGGATTTACACTGAAGCTTTCTTT.

This clonotype appeared a single time. The chain couples TRBV29-1 to TRBJ2-1, with no clear D. Deletions cut 1 base from V and 10 bases from J, with 5 bases between. Germline V gene data show CDR1 as SQVTM and CDR2 as ANQGSEA. The CDR3 loop spans 10 amino acids. The DNA of the CDR3 is TGCAGCGTTGAAGTATACGAGCAGTTCTTC. Amino acids: CSVEVYEQFF.

The chain has TRBV12-3 or TRBV12-4 and TRBJ2-3; possibly TRBD1 or TRBD2 for D (5 bases each). The V and J ends lost 2 bases and 5 bases respectively, with 20 bases between them. This CDR3 contains 17 residues. CDR3 protein: CASSLMRGGAEGDTQYF. The DNA of the CDR3 is TGTGCCAGCAGTTTAATGAGGGGTGGGGCAGAGGGAGATACGCAGTATTTT.

The chain combines TRBV3-1 with TRBJ2-3, with D hard to call. The CDR3 has 14 residues. CDR1 LGHDT and CDR2 YNNKEL come from the germline V gene (reference sequence). V was shortened by 3 bases and J by 0 bases, with 7 bases between the two germline ends. The DNA of the CDR3 is TGTGCCAGCAGCCAGGCAGGTAGCACAGATACGCAGTATTTT. Residues: CASSQAGSTDTQYF.

The rearrangement joins TRBV7-8 to TRBJ1-1, with unresolved D. The germline V gene has CDR1 SGHVS and CDR2 FQNEAQ. Trimming left V 5 bases short and J 5 bases short, with 12 bases between. CDR3 length equals 13 residues. The DNA for the CDR3 is TGTGCCAGCAGCACGTTCGGGGTAACTGAAGCTTTCTTT. Translating gives CASSTFGVTEAFF.

This clonotype is a singleton in its sample. The V call is TRBV12-3 or TRBV12-4, the J call TRBJ2-3; tentatively, D is TRBD1 (6 bases). V was clipped by 3 bases and J by 4 bases, with 8 bases between them. The CDR3 runs 13 residues. DNA for the CDR3: TGTGCCAGCAGTTTTGGGGGCGCAGATACGCAGTATTTT. Its translation is CASSFGGADTQYF.

This sequence joins TRBV6-5 and TRBJ2-4; D possibly uses TRBD1 or TRBD2 (6 bases each). Germline V gene sequence: CDR1 MNHEY, CDR2 SVGAGI. The length of the CDR3 is 15 residues. Trimming left V 0 bases short and J 2 bases short, with 8 bases between. The CDR3 region is CASSYSRGPKNIQYF. In DNA, the CDR3 is TGTGCCAGCAGTTACTCTCGGGGGCCCAAAAACATTCAGTACTTC.

The chain links TRBV7-9 to TRBJ2-3; 7 nucleotides line up with TRBD2. V lost 5 bases to trimming and J lost 11 bases; unmatched junction nucleotides: 10. CDR3 length equals 13 residues. Germline V CDR1 and CDR2: SEHNR, FQNEAQ (reference sequence). The CDR3 DNA reads TGTGCCAGCAGCCCCCCGGCGGGAGTGAAGCAGTATTTT. Translation: CASSPPAGVKQYF.

The chain couples TRBV20-1 to TRBJ1-4; D is unclear. V lost 1 base to trimming and J lost 8 bases, with 14 bases between them. Germline CDR1 is DFQATT and CDR2 is SNEGSKA (reference sequence). CDR3 size: 14 residues. In nucleotides, the CDR3 is TGCAGTGCTAGAGGGAGTAAGGAGGGCGAAAAACTGTTTTTT. Translating it yields CSARGSKEGEKLFF.

The J gene is TRBJ1-5, the V gene TRBV24-1; 8 bases match TRBD1. Germline V gene lookup returns CDR1 KGHDR and CDR2 SFDVKD. The CDR3 sequence is 14 residues long. V lost 2 bases, J lost 6 bases, and 2 bases stayed unmatched. CDR3 loop: CATSDSGQGQPQHF. The CDR3 DNA reads TGTGCCACCAGTGATTCCGGACAGGGTCAGCCCCAGCATTTT.

V usage is TRBV28 and J usage is TRBJ2-5; possible D gene TRBD2, 7 bases. The V end was cut by 5 bases, the J end by 4 bases, with 20 bases between. The CDR3 is 16 residues long. From germline, CDR1 is MDHEN and CDR2 SYDVKM. CDR3 DNA: TGTGCCAGCAGTCCACCCCGGGGGGCGGAGGGAGAGACCCAGTACTTC. This translates into CASSPPRGAEGETQYF.